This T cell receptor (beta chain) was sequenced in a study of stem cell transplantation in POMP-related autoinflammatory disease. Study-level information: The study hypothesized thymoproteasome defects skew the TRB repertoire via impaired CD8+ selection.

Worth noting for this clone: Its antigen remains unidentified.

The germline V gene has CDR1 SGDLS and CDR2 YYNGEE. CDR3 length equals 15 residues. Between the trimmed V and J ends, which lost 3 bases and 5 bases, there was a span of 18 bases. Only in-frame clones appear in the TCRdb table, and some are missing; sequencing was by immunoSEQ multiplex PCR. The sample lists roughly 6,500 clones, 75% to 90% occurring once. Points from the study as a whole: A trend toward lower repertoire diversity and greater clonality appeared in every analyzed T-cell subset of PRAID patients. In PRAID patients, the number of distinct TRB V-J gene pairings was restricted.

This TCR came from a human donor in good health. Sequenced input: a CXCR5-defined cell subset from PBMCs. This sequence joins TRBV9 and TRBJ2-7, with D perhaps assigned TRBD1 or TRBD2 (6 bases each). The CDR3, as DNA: TGTGCCAGCAGCGCGCAGACAGGAGGGACGGACGAGCAGTACTTC. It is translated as CASSAQTGGTDEQYF.